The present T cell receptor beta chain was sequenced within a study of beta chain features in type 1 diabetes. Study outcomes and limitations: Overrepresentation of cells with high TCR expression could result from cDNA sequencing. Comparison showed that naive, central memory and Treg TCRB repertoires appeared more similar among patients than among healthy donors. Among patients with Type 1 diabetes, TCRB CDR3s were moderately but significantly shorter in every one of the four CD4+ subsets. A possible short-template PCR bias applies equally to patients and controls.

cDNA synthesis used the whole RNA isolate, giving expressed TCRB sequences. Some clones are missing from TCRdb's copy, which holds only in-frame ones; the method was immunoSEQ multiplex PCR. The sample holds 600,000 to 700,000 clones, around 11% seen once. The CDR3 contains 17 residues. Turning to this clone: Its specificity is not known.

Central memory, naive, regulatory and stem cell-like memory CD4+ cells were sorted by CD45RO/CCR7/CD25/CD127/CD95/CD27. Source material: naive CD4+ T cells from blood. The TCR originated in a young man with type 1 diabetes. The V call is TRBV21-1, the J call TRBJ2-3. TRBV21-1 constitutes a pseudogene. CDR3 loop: CASSPYLGRSSTDTQYF. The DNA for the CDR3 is TGTGCCAGCAGCCCCTACCTAGGACGGTCTAGCACAGATACGCAGTATTTT.